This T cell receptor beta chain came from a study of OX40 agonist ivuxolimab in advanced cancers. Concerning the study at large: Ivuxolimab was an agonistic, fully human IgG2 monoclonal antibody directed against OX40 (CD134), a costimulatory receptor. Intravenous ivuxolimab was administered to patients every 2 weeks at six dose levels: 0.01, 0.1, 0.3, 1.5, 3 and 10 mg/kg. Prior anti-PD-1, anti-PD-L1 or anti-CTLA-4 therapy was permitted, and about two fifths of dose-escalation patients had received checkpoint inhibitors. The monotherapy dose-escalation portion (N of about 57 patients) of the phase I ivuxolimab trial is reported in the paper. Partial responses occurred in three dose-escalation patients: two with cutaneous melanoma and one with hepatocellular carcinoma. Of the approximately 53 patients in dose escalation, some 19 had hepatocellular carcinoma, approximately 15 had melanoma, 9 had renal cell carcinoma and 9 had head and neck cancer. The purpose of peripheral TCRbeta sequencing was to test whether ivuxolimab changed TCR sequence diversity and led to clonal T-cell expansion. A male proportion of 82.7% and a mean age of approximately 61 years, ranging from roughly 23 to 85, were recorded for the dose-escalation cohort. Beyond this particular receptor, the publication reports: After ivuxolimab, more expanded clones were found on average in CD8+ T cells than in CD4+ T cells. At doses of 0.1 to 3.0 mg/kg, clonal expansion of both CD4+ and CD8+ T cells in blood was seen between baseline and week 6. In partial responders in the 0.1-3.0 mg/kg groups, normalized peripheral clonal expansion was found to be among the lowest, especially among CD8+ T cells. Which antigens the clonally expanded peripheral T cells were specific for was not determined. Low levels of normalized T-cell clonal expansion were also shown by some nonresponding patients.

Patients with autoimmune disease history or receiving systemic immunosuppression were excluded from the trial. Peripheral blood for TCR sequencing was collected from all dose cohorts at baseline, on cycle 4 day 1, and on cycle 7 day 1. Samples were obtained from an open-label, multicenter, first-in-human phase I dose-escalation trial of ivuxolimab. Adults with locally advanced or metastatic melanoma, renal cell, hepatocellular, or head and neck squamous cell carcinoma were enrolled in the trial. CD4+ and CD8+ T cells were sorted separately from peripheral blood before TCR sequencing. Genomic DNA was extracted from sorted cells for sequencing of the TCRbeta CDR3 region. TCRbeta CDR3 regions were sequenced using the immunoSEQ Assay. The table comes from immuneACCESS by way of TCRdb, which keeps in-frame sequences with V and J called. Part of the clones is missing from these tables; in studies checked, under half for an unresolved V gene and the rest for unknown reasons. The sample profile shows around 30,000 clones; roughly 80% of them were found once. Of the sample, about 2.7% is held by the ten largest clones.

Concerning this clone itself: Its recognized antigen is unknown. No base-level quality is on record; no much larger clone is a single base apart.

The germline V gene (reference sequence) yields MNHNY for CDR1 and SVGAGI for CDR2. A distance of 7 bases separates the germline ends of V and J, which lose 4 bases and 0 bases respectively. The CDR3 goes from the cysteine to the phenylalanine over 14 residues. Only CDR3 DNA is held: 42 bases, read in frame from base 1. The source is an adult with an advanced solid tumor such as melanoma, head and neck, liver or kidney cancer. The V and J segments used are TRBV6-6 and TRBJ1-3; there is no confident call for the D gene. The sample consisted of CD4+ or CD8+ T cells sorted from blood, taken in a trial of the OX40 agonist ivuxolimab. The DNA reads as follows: TGTGCCAGCAGTTTCACAGTCTCTGGAAACACCATATATTTT. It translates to CASSFTVSGNTIYF.